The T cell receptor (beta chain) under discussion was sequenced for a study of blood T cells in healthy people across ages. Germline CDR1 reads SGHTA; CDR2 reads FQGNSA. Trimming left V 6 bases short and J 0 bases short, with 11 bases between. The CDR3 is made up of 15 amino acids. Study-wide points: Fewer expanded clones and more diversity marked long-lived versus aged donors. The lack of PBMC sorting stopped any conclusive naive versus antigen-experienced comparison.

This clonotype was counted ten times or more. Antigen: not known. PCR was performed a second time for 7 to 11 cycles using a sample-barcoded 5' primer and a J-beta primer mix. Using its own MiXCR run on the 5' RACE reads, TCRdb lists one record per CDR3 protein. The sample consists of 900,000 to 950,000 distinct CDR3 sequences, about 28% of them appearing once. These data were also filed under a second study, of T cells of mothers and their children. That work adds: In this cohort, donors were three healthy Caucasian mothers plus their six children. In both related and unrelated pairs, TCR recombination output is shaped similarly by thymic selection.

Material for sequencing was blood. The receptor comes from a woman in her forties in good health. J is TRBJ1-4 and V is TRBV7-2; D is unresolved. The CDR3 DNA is TGTGCCAGCAGTCCGAGTTTCGCAACTAATGAAAAACTGTTTTTT. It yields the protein CASSPSFATNEKLFF.